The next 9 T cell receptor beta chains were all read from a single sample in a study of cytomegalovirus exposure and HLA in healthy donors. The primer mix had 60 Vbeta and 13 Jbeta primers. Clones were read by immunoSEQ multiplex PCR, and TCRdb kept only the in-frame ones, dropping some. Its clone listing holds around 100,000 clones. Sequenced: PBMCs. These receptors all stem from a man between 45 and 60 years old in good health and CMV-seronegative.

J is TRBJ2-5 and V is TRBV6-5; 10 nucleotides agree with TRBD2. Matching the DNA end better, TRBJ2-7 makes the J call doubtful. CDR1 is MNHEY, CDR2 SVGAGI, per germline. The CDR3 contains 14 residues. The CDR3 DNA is TGTGCCAGCAGCGCTAGCGGGGGATTATACGAGCAGTACTTC. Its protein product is CASSASGGLYEQYF.

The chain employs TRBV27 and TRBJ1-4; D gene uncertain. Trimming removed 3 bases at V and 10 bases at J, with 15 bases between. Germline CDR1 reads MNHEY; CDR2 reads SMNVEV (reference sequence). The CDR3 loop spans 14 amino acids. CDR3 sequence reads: CASSLWTDRGKLFF. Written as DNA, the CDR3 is TGTGCCAGCAGTTTGTGGACTGACCGAGGAAAACTGTTTTTT.

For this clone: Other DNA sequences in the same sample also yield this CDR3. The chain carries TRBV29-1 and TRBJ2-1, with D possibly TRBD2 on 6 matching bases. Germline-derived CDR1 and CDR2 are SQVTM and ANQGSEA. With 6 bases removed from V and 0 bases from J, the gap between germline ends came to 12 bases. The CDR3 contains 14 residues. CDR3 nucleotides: TGCAGCGTGAGCGGGTCCAGCTCCTACAATGAGCAGTTCTTC. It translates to CSVSGSSSYNEQFF.

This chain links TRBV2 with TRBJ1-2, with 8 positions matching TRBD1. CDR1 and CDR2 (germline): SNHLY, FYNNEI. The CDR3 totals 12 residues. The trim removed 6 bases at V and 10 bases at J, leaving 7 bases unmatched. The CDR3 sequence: CASSRGTGFYTF. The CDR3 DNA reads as TGTGCCAGCAGCCGCGGGACAGGTTTCTACACCTTC.

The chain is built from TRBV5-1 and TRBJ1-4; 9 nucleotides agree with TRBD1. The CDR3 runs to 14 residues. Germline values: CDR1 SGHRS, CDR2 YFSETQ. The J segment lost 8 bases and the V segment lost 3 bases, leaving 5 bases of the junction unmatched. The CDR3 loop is CASSSGTGNEKLFF. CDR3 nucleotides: TGCGCCAGCAGCTCAGGGACAGGGAACGAAAAACTGTTTTTT.

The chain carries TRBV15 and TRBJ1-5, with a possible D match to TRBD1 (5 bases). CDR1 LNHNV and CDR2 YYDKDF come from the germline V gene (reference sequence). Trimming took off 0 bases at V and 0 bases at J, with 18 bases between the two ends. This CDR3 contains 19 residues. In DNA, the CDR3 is TGTGCCACCAGCAGAGAGATCGACAGATACCTACCTAGCAATCAGCCCCAGCATTTT. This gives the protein CATSREIDRYLPSNQPQHF. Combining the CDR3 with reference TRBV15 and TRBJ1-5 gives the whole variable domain DAMVIQNPRYQVTQFGKPVTLSCSQTLNHNVMYWYQQKSSQAPKLLFHYYDKDFNNEADTPDNFQSRRPNTSFCFLDIRSPGLGDTAMYLCATSREIDRYLPSNQPQHFGDGTRLSIL.

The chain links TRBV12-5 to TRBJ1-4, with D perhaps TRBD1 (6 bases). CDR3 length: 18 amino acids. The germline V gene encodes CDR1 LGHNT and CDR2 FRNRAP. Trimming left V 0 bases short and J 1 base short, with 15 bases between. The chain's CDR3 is CASGLVQDSLITNEKLFF. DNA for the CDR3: TGTGCTAGTGGTTTGGTACAGGACAGTTTAATAACTAATGAAAAACTGTTTTTT.

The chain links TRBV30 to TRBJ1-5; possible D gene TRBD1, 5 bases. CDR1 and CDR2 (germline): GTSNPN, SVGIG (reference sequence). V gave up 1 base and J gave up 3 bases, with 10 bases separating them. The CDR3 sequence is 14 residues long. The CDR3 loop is CAWSDGHHNQPQHF. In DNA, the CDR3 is TGTGCCTGGAGTGACGGACACCACAATCAGCCCCAGCATTTT.

Here the CDR3 DNA reads TGTGCCAGCAGCTTACCGGTTTACAATGAGCAGTTCTTC. It yields the protein CASSLPVYNEQFF. The chain carries TRBV7-9 and TRBJ2-1; D unclear. The CDR3 runs to 13 residues. Per the germline V gene, CDR1 is SEHNR and CDR2 is FQNEAQ (reference sequence). Trimming shortened V by 2 bases and J by 4 bases, and 6 bases separated the two germline ends.